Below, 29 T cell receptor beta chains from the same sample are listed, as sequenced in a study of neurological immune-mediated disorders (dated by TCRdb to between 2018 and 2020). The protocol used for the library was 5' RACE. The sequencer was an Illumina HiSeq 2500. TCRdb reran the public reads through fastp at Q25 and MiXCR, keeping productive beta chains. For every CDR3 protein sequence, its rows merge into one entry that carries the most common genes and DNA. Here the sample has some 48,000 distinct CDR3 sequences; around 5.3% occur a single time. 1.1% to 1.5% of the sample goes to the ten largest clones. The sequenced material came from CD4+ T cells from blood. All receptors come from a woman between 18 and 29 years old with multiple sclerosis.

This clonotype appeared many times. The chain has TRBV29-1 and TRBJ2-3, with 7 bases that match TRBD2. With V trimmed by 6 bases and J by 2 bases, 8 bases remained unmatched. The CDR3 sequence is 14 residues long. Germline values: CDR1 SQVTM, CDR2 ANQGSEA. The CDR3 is CSVGSGGLTDTQYF. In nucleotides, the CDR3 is TGCAGCGTGGGGTCGGGAGGTCTCACAGATACGCAGTATTTT.

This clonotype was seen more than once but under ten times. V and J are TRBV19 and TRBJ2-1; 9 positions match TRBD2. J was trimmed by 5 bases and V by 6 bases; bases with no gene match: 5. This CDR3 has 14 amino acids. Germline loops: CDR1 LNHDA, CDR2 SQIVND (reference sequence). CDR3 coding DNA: TGTGCCAGTAGACTCGGGACTAGCCACAATGAGCAGTTCTTC. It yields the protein CASRLGTSHNEQFF.

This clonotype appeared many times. The CDR3 DNA sequence: TGTGCCAGCAGCTCAGTCCGGGACGAAAATGAAAAACTGTTTTTT. Its protein is CASSSVRDENEKLFF. The V call is TRBV11-1, the J call TRBJ1-4; D is perhaps TRBD1 (5 bases). CDR1 and CDR2 (germline): SGHAT, FQDESV (reference sequence). Trimming took off 4 bases at V and 5 bases at J, with 14 bases between the two ends. This CDR3 region has 15 residues.

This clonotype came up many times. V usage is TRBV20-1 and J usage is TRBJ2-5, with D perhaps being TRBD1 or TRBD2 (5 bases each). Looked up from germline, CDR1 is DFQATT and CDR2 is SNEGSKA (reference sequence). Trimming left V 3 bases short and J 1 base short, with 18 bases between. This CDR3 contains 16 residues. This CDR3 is CSASPQGSVLQETQYF. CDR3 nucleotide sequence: TGCAGTGCTAGTCCCCAGGGTAGCGTTCTCCAAGAGACCCAGTACTTC.

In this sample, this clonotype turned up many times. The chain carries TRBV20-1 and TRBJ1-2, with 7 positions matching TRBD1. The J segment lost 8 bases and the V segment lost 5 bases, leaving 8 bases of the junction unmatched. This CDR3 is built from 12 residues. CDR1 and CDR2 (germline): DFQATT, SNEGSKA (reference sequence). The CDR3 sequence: CSAPRQGWGYTF. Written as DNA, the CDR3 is TGCAGTGCTCCCCGACAGGGATGGGGCTACACCTTC.

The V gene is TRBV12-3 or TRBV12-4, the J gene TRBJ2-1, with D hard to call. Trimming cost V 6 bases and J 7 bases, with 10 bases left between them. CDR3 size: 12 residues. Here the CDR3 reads CASSPRWNEQFF. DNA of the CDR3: TGTGCCAGCAGCCCCCGGTGGAATGAGCAGTTCTTC.

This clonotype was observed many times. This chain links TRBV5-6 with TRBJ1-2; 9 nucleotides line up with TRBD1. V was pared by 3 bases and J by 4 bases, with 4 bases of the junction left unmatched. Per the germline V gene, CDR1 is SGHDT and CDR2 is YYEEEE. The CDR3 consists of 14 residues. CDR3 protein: CASSWGQGSYGYTF. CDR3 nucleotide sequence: TGTGCCAGCAGCTGGGGACAGGGTAGCTATGGCTACACCTTC.

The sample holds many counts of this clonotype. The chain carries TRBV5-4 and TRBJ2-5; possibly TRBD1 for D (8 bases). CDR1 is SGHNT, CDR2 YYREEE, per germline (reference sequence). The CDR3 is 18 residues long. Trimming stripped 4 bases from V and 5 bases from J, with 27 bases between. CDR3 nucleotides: TGTGCCAGCAGCCGGGGGGACCTTTCAGGGGGCGTGGGGGAGACCCAGTACTTC. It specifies CASSRGDLSGGVGETQYF.

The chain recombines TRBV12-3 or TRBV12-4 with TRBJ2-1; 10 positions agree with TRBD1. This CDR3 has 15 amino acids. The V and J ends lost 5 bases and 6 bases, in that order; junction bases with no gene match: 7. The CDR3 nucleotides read TGTGCCAGCAGTCCGGGACAGGGGTGGGTCAATGAGCAGTTCTTC. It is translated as CASSPGQGWVNEQFF.

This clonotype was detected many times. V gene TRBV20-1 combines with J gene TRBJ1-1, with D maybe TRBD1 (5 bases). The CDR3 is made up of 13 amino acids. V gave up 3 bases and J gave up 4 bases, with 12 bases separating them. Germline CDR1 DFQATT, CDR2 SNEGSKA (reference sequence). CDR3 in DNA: TGCAGTGCTAGGGGACCCCAGAGCACTGAAGCTTTCTTT. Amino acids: CSARGPQSTEAFF.

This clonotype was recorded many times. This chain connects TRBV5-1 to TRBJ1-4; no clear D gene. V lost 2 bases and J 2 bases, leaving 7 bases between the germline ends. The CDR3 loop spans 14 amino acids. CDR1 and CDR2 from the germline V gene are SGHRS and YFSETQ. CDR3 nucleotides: TGCGCCAGCAGCTTTACCTCGACTAATGAAAAACTGTTTTTT. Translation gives CASSFTSTNEKLFF.

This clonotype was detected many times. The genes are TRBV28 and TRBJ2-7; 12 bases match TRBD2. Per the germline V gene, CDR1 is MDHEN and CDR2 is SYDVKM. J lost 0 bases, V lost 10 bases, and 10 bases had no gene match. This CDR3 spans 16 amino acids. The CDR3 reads CANLIGLAGSSYEQYV. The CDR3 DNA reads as TGTGCCAACCTAATCGGACTAGCGGGGAGCTCCTACGAGCAGTACGTC.

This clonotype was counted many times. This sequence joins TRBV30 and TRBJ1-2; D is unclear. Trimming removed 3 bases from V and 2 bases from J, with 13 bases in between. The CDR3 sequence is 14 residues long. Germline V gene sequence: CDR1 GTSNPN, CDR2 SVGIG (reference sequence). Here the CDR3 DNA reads TGTGCCTGGAGCCTCTCGGGCAAGAACTATGGCTACACCTTC. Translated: CAWSLSGKNYGYTF.

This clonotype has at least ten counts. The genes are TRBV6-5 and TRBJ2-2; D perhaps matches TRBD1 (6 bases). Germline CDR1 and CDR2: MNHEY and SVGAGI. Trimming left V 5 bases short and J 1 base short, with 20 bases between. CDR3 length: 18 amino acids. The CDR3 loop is CASSKQGSATQNTGELFF. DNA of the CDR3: TGTGCCAGCAGTAAACAGGGATCAGCTACCCAGAACACCGGGGAGCTGTTTTTT.

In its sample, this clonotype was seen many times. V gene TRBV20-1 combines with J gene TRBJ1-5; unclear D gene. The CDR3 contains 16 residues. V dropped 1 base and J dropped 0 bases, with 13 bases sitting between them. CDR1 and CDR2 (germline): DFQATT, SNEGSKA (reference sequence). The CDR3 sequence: CSARGGLRHSNQPQHF. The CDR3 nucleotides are TGCAGTGCTAGAGGTGGTTTGAGACATAGCAATCAGCCCCAGCATTTT.

The CDR3 spells CASSLTQFEETQYF. CDR3 DNA sequence: TGTGCCAGCAGTTTGACCCAGTTCGAAGAGACCCAGTACTTC. V usage is TRBV27 and J usage is TRBJ2-5, with D unclear. V lost 3 bases and J lost 3, with 11 bases in between. The CDR3 loop spans 14 amino acids. Germline V CDR1 and CDR2: MNHEY, SMNVEV (reference sequence).

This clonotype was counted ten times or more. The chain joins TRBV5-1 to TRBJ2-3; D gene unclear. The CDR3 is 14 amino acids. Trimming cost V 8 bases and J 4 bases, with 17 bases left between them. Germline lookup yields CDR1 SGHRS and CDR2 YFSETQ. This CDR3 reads CASCRSSSADTQYF. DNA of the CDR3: TGCGCCAGTTGTAGGTCATCGAGTGCAGATACGCAGTATTTT.

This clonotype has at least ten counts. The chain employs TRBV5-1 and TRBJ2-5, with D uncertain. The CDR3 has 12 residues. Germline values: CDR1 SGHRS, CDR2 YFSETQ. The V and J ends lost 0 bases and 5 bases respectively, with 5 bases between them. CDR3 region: CASSLEVETQYF. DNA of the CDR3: TGCGCCAGCAGCTTGGAAGTTGAGACCCAGTACTTC.

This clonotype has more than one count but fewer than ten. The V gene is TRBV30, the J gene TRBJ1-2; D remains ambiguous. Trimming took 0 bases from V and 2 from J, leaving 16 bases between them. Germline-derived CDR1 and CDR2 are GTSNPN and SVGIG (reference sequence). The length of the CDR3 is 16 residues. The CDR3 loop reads CAWSVDWASSNYGYTF. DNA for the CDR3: TGTGCCTGGAGTGTAGATTGGGCATCGAGCAACTATGGCTACACCTTC.

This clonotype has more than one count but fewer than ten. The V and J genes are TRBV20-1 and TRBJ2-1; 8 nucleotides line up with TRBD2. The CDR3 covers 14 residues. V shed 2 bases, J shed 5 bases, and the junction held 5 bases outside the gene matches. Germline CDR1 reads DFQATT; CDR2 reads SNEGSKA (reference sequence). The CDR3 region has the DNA TGCAGTGCTAGATTGGGACTAGTCGACAATGAGCAGTTCTTC. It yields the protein CSARLGLVDNEQFF.

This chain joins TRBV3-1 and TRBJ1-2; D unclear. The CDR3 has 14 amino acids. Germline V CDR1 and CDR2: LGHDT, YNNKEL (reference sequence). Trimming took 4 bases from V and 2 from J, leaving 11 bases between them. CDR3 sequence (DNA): TGTGCCAGCAGCCCACTAGGACGGAACTATGGCTACACCTTC. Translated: CASSPLGRNYGYTF.

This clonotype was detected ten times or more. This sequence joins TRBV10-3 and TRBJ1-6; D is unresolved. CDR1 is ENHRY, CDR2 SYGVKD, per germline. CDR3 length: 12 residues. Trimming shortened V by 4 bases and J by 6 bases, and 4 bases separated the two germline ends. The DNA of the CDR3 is TGTGCCATCAGTGTTGGTAATTCACCCCTCCACTTT. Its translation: CAISVGNSPLHF.

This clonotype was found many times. CDR3 bases: TGTGCCAGCAGCCATGGGGCTGGGACAGGGCTAACTGGGGCCAACGTCCTGACTTTC. It translates to CASSHGAGTGLTGANVLTF. The gene calls are TRBV5-5 and TRBJ2-6, with 9 bases identical to TRBD1. The CDR3 consists of 19 residues. Germline V gene lookup returns CDR1 SGHKS and CDR2 YYEKEE (reference sequence). Trimming at V came to 4 bases and at J to 2 bases, leaving 13 bases not matched to a gene.

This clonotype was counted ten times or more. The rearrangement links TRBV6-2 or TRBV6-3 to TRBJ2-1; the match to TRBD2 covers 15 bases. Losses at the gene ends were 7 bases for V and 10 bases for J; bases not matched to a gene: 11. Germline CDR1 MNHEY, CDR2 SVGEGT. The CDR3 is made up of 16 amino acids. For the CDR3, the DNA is TGTGCCAGCATTCTCGGACTAGCGGGAGGGGACGGCGAGCAGTTCTTC. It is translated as CASILGLAGGDGEQFF.

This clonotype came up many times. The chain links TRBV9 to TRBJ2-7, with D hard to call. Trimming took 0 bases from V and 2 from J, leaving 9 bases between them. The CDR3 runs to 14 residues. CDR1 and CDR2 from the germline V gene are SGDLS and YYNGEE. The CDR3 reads CASSVAATAYEQYF. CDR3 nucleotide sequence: TGTGCCAGCAGCGTAGCAGCGACGGCCTACGAGCAGTACTTC.

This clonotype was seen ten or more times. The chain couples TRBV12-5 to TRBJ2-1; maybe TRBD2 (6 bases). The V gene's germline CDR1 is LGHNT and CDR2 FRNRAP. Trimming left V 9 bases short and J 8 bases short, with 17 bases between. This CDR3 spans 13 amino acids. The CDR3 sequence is CASLLAGVHEQFF. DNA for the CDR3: TGTGCTAGCCTACTAGCTGGGGTCCATGAGCAGTTCTTC.

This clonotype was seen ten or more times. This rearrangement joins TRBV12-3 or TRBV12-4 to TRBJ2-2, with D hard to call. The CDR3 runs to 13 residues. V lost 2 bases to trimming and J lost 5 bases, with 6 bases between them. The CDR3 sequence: CASSLKGTGELFF. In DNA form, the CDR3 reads TGTGCCAGCAGTTTAAAGGGTACCGGGGAGCTGTTTTTT.

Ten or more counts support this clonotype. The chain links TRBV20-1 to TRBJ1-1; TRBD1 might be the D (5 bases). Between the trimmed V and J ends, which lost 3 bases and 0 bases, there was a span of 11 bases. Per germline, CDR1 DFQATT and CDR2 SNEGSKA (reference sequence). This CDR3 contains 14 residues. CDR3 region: CSARLRGLNTEAFF. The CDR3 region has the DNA TGCAGTGCTAGGTTGAGGGGTCTGAACACTGAAGCTTTCTTT.

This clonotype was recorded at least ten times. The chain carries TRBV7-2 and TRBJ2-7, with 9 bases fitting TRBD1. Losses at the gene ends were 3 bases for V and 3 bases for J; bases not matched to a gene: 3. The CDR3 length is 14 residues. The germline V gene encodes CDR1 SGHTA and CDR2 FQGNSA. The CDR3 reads CASSFTGGSYEQYV. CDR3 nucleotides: TGTGCCAGCAGCTTTACAGGGGGCAGCTACGAGCAGTACGTC.